This is a list of T cell receptor beta chains from one sample in a study of T cell responses to AZD1222 COVID-19 vaccine. Assay: immunoSEQ multiplex PCR; the TCRdb copy retains only in-frame clones and omits some. The sample lists more than 95,000 clones; about 92% were seen once. Source: peripheral blood, taken on day 0 of MenACWY control vaccination. The source is an adult in good health. CDR3s include the opening cysteine and the closing phenylalanine or tryptophan. Each record gives: J gene, D gene, V gene, clone size, CDR3 DNA, CDR3 protein. A D gene is named only where the DNA matches it firmly. The size entry is marked missing in some rows and otherwise reads once, few, many or a size class.

J gene: TRBJ2-7; D gene: .; V gene: TRBV18; clone size: .; CDR3 DNA: TGTGCCAGCTCATCTCAACGGACTGATCGGGGCGAGCAGTACTTC; CDR3 protein: CASSSQRTDRGEQYF
J gene: TRBJ1-3; D gene: .; V gene: TRBV6-2/TRBV6-3; clone size: .; CDR3 DNA: TGTGCCAGCAGTCGCGGGACGGGAGGAAACACCATATATTTT; CDR3 protein: CASSRGTGGNTIYF
J gene: TRBJ1-1; D gene: .; V gene: TRBV28; clone size: .; CDR3 DNA: TGTGCCAGCAGTTTTCTCTCTGACAAGAACACTGAAGCTTTCTTT; CDR3 protein: CASSFLSDKNTEAFF
J gene: TRBJ1-3; D gene: .; V gene: TRBV4-2; clone size: .; CDR3 DNA: TGTGCCAGCAGCCAAATAGGACGTCGGTCGCTTTTGGGAAACACCATATATTTT; CDR3 protein: CASSQIGRRSLLGNTIYF
J gene: TRBJ1-4; D gene: .; V gene: TRBV7-2; clone size: .; CDR3 DNA: TGTGCCAGCAGCTTAGAGATATGGATTGGGACTAATGAAAAACTGTTTTTT; CDR3 protein: CASSLEIWIGTNEKLFF
J gene: TRBJ2-1; D gene: TRBD2; V gene: TRBV7-8; clone size: once; CDR3 DNA: TGTGCCAGCAGCTCGCCCCTGACGCAAGCGGGGCTTAATGAGCAGTTCTTC; CDR3 protein: CASSSPLTQAGLNEQFF
J gene: TRBJ2-7; D gene: TRBD1; V gene: TRBV7-8; clone size: .; CDR3 DNA: TGTGCCAGCACCAACCGGGACAGGGGTTACGAGCAGTACTTC; CDR3 protein: CASTNRDRGYEQYF
J gene: TRBJ2-7; D gene: .; V gene: TRBV18; clone size: .; CDR3 DNA: TGTGCCAGCTCACCATCCTGGAGCTCCTACGAGCAGTACTTC; CDR3 protein: CASSPSWSSYEQYF
J gene: TRBJ1-2; D gene: .; V gene: TRBV28; clone size: .; CDR3 DNA: TGTGCCAGCCAACAGGGAGCCTATGGCTACACCTTC; CDR3 protein: CASQQGAYGYTF
J gene: TRBJ1-2; D gene: .; V gene: TRBV13; clone size: few; CDR3 DNA: TGTGCCAGCAGCTTTAGGGCGCCAGGAGAGACCGATGGCTACACCTTC; CDR3 protein: CASSFRAPGETDGYTF
J gene: TRBJ1-1; D gene: .; V gene: TRBV25-1; clone size: .; CDR3 DNA: TGTGCCAGCAGTGAATTCCGAGACAGGAACACTGAAGCTTTCTTT; CDR3 protein: CASSEFRDRNTEAFF
J gene: TRBJ1-5; D gene: .; V gene: TRBV5-6; clone size: .; CDR3 DNA: TGTGCCAAGGCGCAATACAATCAGCCCCAGCATTTT; CDR3 protein: CAKAQYNQPQHF
J gene: TRBJ1-1; D gene: .; V gene: TRBV28; clone size: .; CDR3 DNA: TGTGCCAGCAGTTTAAAGGTAGACCACACTGAAGCTTTCTTT; CDR3 protein: CASSLKVDHTEAFF
J gene: TRBJ2-5; D gene: .; V gene: TRBV19; clone size: .; CDR3 DNA: TGTGCCAGTAGTCCCCGCCAGGCCCAAGAGACCCAGTACTTC; CDR3 protein: CASSPRQAQETQYF
J gene: TRBJ2-7; D gene: .; V gene: TRBV19; clone size: .; CDR3 DNA: TGTGCCAGTAGTATAGTAGTCTCCGGTGGGTACTACGAGCAGTACTTC; CDR3 protein: CASSIVVSGGYYEQYF
J gene: TRBJ2-3; D gene: TRBD2; V gene: TRBV4-2; clone size: few; CDR3 DNA: TGTGCCAGCAGCCAGACGGGAGGGAGCACAGATACGCAGTATTTT; CDR3 protein: CASSQTGGSTDTQYF
J gene: TRBJ2-7; D gene: .; V gene: TRBV27; clone size: .; CDR3 DNA: TGTGCCAGCAGTTCGCGAGGGGGGTACGAGCAGTACTTC; CDR3 protein: CASSSRGGYEQYF
J gene: TRBJ1-4; D gene: .; V gene: TRBV11-1; clone size: .; CDR3 DNA: TGTGCCAGCAGCGAAGGACCATATAATGAAAAACTGTTTTTT; CDR3 protein: CASSEGPYNEKLFF
J gene: TRBJ1-2; D gene: .; V gene: TRBV6-2/TRBV6-3; clone size: .; CDR3 DNA: TGTGCCAGCAGTTATAGGGAAGACGGCTATGGCTACACCTTC; CDR3 protein: CASSYREDGYGYTF
J gene: TRBJ1-2; D gene: .; V gene: TRBV11-2; clone size: .; CDR3 DNA: TGTGCCAGCAGCCCCTTCCGGGGTGGGGGGGACTATGGCTACACCTTC; CDR3 protein: CASSPFRGGGDYGYTF
J gene: TRBJ2-1; D gene: .; V gene: TRBV7-9; clone size: .; CDR3 DNA: TGTGCCAGCAGCCTAAGGGGAAATGAGCAGTTCTTC; CDR3 protein: CASSLRGNEQFF
J gene: TRBJ1-1; D gene: TRBD1; V gene: TRBV5-4; clone size: .; CDR3 DNA: TGTGCCAGCAGCGCGACCGGGACAGGGGTCTTTCCTGAAGCTTTCTTT; CDR3 protein: CASSATGTGVFPEAFF
J gene: TRBJ1-1; D gene: TRBD1; V gene: TRBV29-1; clone size: once; CDR3 DNA: TGCAGCACACTAGACAGGGCAGTGAGCACTGAAGCTTTCTTT; CDR3 protein: CSTLDRAVSTEAFF
J gene: TRBJ1-1; D gene: .; V gene: TRBV4-3; clone size: .; CDR3 DNA: TGCGCCAGCAGCCAAGAGGCGGGATCCACTGAAGCTTTCTTT; CDR3 protein: CASSQEAGSTEAFF
J gene: TRBJ1-2; D gene: .; V gene: TRBV3-1/TRBV3-2; clone size: .; CDR3 DNA: TGTGCCAGCATGGAGGCTAACTATGGCTACACCTTC; CDR3 protein: CASMEANYGYTF
J gene: TRBJ2-2; D gene: .; V gene: TRBV28; clone size: .; CDR3 DNA: TGTGCCAGCATCCTACAGGTCGGAACCGGGGAGCTGTTTTTT; CDR3 protein: CASILQVGTGELFF
J gene: TRBJ1-1; D gene: .; V gene: TRBV7-7; clone size: .; CDR3 DNA: TGTGCCAGCAGCTTAGATTGCCCCAACGGTTCGGGCACTGAAGCTTTCTTT; CDR3 protein: CASSLDCPNGSGTEAFF
J gene: TRBJ1-4; D gene: .; V gene: TRBV15; clone size: .; CDR3 DNA: TGTGCCACCAGCAGAGAGGTAGGGGCTGGAGAAAAACTGTTTTTT; CDR3 protein: CATSREVGAGEKLFF
J gene: TRBJ1-3; D gene: .; V gene: TRBV3-1/TRBV3-2; clone size: .; CDR3 DNA: TGTGCCAGCGCAATATCTGGAAACACCATATATTTT; CDR3 protein: CASAISGNTIYF
J gene: TRBJ1-1; D gene: .; V gene: TRBV19; clone size: once; CDR3 DNA: TGTGCCAGTCAGGCGTCGACTGAAGCTTTCTTT; CDR3 protein: CASQASTEAFF
J gene: TRBJ1-2; D gene: .; V gene: TRBV10-3; clone size: .; CDR3 DNA: TGTGCCATCAGTGAGACGGGTGGCTATGGCTACACCTTC; CDR3 protein: CAISETGGYGYTF
J gene: TRBJ2-1; D gene: .; V gene: TRBV2; clone size: .; CDR3 DNA: TGTGCCACCGGACAGAGCTCCTACAATGAGCAGTTCTTC; CDR3 protein: CATGQSSYNEQFF
J gene: TRBJ1-5; D gene: .; V gene: TRBV27; clone size: .; CDR3 DNA: TGTGCCAGCAGTTTATCTGGGTTGAGCAATCAGCCCCAGCATTTT; CDR3 protein: CASSLSGLSNQPQHF
J gene: TRBJ2-2; D gene: TRBD1; V gene: TRBV24-1; clone size: .; CDR3 DNA: TGTGCCACCAGTGATACTCGACAGGGGACCGGGGAGCTGTTTTTT; CDR3 protein: CATSDTRQGTGELFF
J gene: TRBJ2-3; D gene: .; V gene: TRBV12-3/TRBV12-4; clone size: .; CDR3 DNA: TGTGCCAGCACCTGGACGGATACGCAGTATTTT; CDR3 protein: CASTWTDTQYF
J gene: TRBJ1-6; D gene: TRBD1; V gene: TRBV2; clone size: .; CDR3 DNA: TGTGCCAGCAGTGACGCCCCGGACAGGGTTAATTCACCCCTCCACTTT; CDR3 protein: CASSDAPDRVNSPLHF
J gene: TRBJ2-3; D gene: .; V gene: TRBV5-4; clone size: .; CDR3 DNA: TGTGCCAGCAGCCTAGACACAGATACGCAGTATTTT; CDR3 protein: CASSLDTDTQYF
J gene: TRBJ2-1; D gene: TRBD2; V gene: TRBV19; clone size: .; CDR3 DNA: TGTGCCAGTAGTAAAGGGACTAGCGGGAGGATGTACAATGAGCAGTTCTTC; CDR3 protein: CASSKGTSGRMYNEQFF
J gene: TRBJ2-1; D gene: .; V gene: TRBV28; clone size: few; CDR3 DNA: TGTGCCAGCACCGCGCCTTCGGGAGACCTGTTCTTC; CDR3 protein: CASTAPSGDLFF
J gene: TRBJ2-3; D gene: TRBD1; V gene: TRBV2; clone size: .; CDR3 DNA: TGTGCCAGCAGTGGGGGGGGACAGGGCCCCACAGATACGCAGTATTTT; CDR3 protein: CASSGGGQGPTDTQYF
J gene: TRBJ1-4; D gene: .; V gene: TRBV11-2; clone size: .; CDR3 DNA: TGTGCCAGCAGCCCCCGGGGATCTCGAGAGTGGGCAACTAATGAAAAACTGTTTTTT; CDR3 protein: CASSPRGSREWATNEKLFF
J gene: TRBJ2-1; D gene: .; V gene: TRBV7-9; clone size: .; CDR3 DNA: TGTGCCAGCAGCTTAGCGGCGGGCACCTACAATGAGCAGTTCTTC; CDR3 protein: CASSLAAGTYNEQFF
J gene: TRBJ1-1; D gene: .; V gene: TRBV18; clone size: .; CDR3 DNA: TGTGCCAGCTCACCACCACGGAGAATGAACACTGAAGCTTTCTTT; CDR3 protein: CASSPPRRMNTEAFF
J gene: TRBJ1-2; D gene: TRBD1; V gene: TRBV28; clone size: .; CDR3 DNA: TGTGCCAGCAATTCTTTCGGGACAGGGATCCCCTATGGCTACACCTTC; CDR3 protein: CASNSFGTGIPYGYTF
J gene: TRBJ2-3; D gene: .; V gene: TRBV6-4; clone size: few; CDR3 DNA: TGTGCCAGCAGTGACTCAGGGGGATCCCCAGATACGCAGTATTTT; CDR3 protein: CASSDSGGSPDTQYF
J gene: TRBJ1-2; D gene: TRBD1; V gene: TRBV5-3; clone size: .; CDR3 DNA: TGTGCCAGAAGCCAACAAGGGACAGTCTATGGCTACACCTTC; CDR3 protein: CARSQQGTVYGYTF